This T cell receptor (beta chain) comes out of a study of early T cells in non-severe SARS-CoV-2 infection. General study points: Matching with VDJdb favored anti-spike CD8 responses (missing private and CD4 specificities).

Unique molecular identifiers were added to individual cDNA molecules. TCRdb re-called the 5' RACE reads with MiXCR, one entry per CDR3 protein. Here the sample spans 25,000 to 35,000 distinct CDR3 sequences, 5% to 6.5% being singletons. This clonotype was observed at least ten times. Its antigen is not known. Losses at the gene ends were 8 bases for V and 6 bases for J; bases not matched to a gene: 10. The CDR3 loop spans 15 amino acids. Germline V lookup: CDR1 MGHDK, CDR2 SYGVNS. The receptor was isolated from an adult who was a healthcare worker with PCR-confirmed SARS-CoV-2 infection or an uninfected control (not recorded which). Sequencing used whole blood, obtained at baseline. The chain couples TRBV25-1 to TRBJ2-1; 10 bases map to TRBD1. The CDR3: CASALTGGRGNEQFF. The CDR3 region has the DNA TGTGCCAGCGCACTGACAGGGGGCAGGGGCAATGAGCAGTTCTTC.